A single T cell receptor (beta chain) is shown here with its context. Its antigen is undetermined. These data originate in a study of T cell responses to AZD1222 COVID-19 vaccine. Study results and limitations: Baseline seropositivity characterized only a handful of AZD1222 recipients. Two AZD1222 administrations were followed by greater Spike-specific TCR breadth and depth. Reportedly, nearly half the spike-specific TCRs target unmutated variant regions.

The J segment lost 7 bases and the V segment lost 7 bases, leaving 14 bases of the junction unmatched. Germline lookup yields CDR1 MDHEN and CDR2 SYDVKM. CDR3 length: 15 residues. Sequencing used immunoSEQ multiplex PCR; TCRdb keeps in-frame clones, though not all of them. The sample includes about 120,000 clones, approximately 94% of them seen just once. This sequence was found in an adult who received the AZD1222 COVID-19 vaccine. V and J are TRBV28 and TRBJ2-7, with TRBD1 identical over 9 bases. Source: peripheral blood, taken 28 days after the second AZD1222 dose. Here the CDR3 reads CASTTRDRDMREQYF. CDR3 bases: TGTGCCAGCACCACCCGGGACAGGGACATGCGGGAGCAGTACTTC.